One and the same sample provided the 15 T cell receptor beta chains below, sequenced in a study of T cell responses to AZD1222 COVID-19 vaccine. Sequenced by immunoSEQ multiplex PCR; TCRdb stores in-frame clones only, minus some. The sample shows 150,000 to 200,000 clones, just under 95% of them seen only once. Sample: peripheral blood, taken 28 days after the second dose of the MenACWY control vaccine. These receptors were collected from an adult who received the MenACWY meningococcal vaccine as a control.

In nucleotides, the CDR3 is TGCGCCAGCAGCTTTGGGGGACAGATAAATCAGCCCCAGCATTTT. As protein: CASSFGGQINQPQHF. The rearrangement joins TRBV5-1 to TRBJ1-5; 7 nucleotides agree with TRBD1. V lost 2 bases, J lost 4 bases, and 6 bases stayed unmatched. Germline V CDR1 and CDR2: SGHRS, YFSETQ. The CDR3 totals 15 residues.

V usage is TRBV29-1 and J usage is TRBJ2-7, with 9 bases fitting TRBD2. The CDR3 spans 13 residues. Germline V gene data show CDR1 as SQVTM and CDR2 as ANQGSEA. The junction had 8 bases not matched to a gene; V was cut back by 5 bases and J by 6 bases. CDR3 sequence: CSVNSGGPLEQYF. The DNA for the CDR3 is TGCAGCGTTAACAGCGGGGGGCCTCTCGAGCAGTACTTC.

The chain links TRBV27 to TRBJ2-2; possible D gene TRBD1, 6 bases. The CDR3 is 12 residues long. The germline gives CDR1 MNHEY, CDR2 SMNVEV (reference sequence). V was pared by 5 bases and J by 7 bases, with 8 bases between. This CDR3 reads CASSRTVGELFF. For the CDR3, the DNA is TGTGCCAGCAGTCGGACAGTCGGGGAGCTGTTTTTT.

The chain links TRBV5-1 to TRBJ2-7, with D tentatively TRBD1 or TRBD2 (5 bases each). Germline V lookup: CDR1 SGHRS, CDR2 YFSETQ. V was clipped by 0 bases and J by 4 bases, with 11 bases between them. This CDR3 contains 14 residues. The CDR3 protein is CASSLESGQYEQYF. The CDR3 DNA reads TGCGCCAGCAGCTTGGAGTCGGGGCAGTACGAGCAGTACTTC. Full variable domain (rest looked up from reference TRBV5-1 and TRBJ2-7): KAGVTQTPRYLIKTRGQQVTLSCSPISGHRSVSWYQQTPGQGLQFLFEYFSETQRNKGNFPGRFSGRQFSNSRSEMNVSTLELGDSALYLCASSLESGQYEQYFGPGTRLTVT.

This chain joins TRBV2 and TRBJ2-7; D is possibly TRBD1 (5 bases). Trimming took off 1 base at V and 3 bases at J, with 7 bases between the two ends. The CDR3 sequence is 13 residues long. The germline gives CDR1 SNHLY, CDR2 FYNNEI. This CDR3 reads CASSEDRLYEQYF. The CDR3 DNA reads TGTGCCAGCAGTGAAGACAGGCTCTACGAGCAGTACTTC.

This chain links TRBV11-2 with TRBJ2-4; weak D call: TRBD2 (7 bases). The CDR3 runs 13 residues. Trimming took off 4 bases at V and 6 bases at J, with 10 bases between the two ends. Per germline, CDR1 SGHAT and CDR2 FQNNGV. CDR3 sequence: CASSSGGRNIQYF. The DNA for the CDR3 is TGTGCCAGCAGCTCCGGGGGGCGAAACATTCAGTACTTC.

The CDR3 coding sequence is TGTGCCAGCTCACCGATTACGGCACAGGGTGGGCTTGGCTACACCTTC. As protein: CASSPITAQGGLGYTF. The V gene is TRBV18, the J gene TRBJ1-2, with D possibly matching TRBD1 (6 bases). There are 16 residues in the CDR3. V was clipped by 3 bases and J by 7 bases, with 21 bases between them. CDR1 and CDR2 (germline): KGHSH, LQKENI.

This clone is a singleton in its sample. The V gene is TRBV15, the J gene TRBJ1-6, with D unresolved. This CDR3 comprises 14 residues. Germline CDR1 reads LNHNV; CDR2 reads YYDKDF (reference sequence). V gave up 4 bases and J gave up 10 bases, with 14 bases separating them. The CDR3 reads CATSTEWFLSPLHF. DNA for the CDR3: TGTGCCACCAGCACCGAGTGGTTCTTATCACCCCTCCACTTT.

The V gene is TRBV3-1 (or the pseudogene TRBV3-2), the J gene TRBJ1-3; D ambiguous. The V gene's germline CDR1 is LGHDT and CDR2 YNNKEL (reference sequence). V was cut by 5 bases and J by 2 bases, with 13 bases left in between. The CDR3 sequence is 15 residues long. CDR3 sequence reads: CASSDTEGAGNTIYF. The CDR3, as DNA: TGTGCCAGCAGCGACACCGAGGGAGCTGGAAACACCATATATTTT.

This chain links TRBV12-3 or TRBV12-4 with TRBJ1-2; a possible D gene is TRBD1 (6 bases). Between the trimmed V and J ends, which lost 6 bases and 6 bases, there was a span of 14 bases. The CDR3 covers 13 residues. CDR3 bases: TGTGCCAGCAGGATAGGACAGTTTGATGGCTACACCTTC. It yields the protein CASRIGQFDGYTF.

V usage is TRBV7-8 and J usage is TRBJ2-3; D is ambiguous. Trimming stripped 2 bases from V and 2 bases from J, with 8 bases between. CDR3 size: 14 residues. CDR1 SGHVS and CDR2 FQNEAQ come from the germline V gene. The CDR3 DNA reads TGTGCCAGCAGCTTACGTCAGATCACAGATACGCAGTATTTT. Its protein is CASSLRQITDTQYF.

This chain's CDR3 is CASSLRPTAFGQNTEAFF. DNA for the CDR3: TGTGCCAGCAGCTTACGCCCGACAGCCTTCGGACAGAACACTGAAGCTTTCTTT. The chain combines TRBV7-6 with TRBJ1-1, with a tentative D call TRBD1 (5 bases). This CDR3 comprises 18 residues. V gave up 2 bases and J gave up 1 base, with 20 bases separating them. Per germline, CDR1 SGHVS and CDR2 FNYEAQ.

The rearrangement joins TRBV7-9 to TRBJ1-1; D remains ambiguous. CDR3 size: 12 residues. Germline V CDR1 and CDR2: SEHNR, FQNEAQ (reference sequence). Trimming took 4 bases from V and 6 from J, leaving 9 bases between them. The CDR3 DNA reads as TGTGCCAGCAGCTCCCTCGGCGCTGAAGCTTTCTTT. Its translation: CASSSLGAEAFF.

The J gene is TRBJ2-5, the V gene TRBV9, with unresolved D. The CDR3 spans 14 residues. CDR1 SGDLS and CDR2 YYNGEE come from the germline V gene. The V end was cut by 3 bases, the J end by 4 bases, with 13 bases between. CDR3 DNA: TGTGCCAGCAGCGGAAACCTAGTACGAGAGACCCAGTACTTC. The encoded protein is CASSGNLVRETQYF.

This clone has just one count. The J gene is TRBJ1-2, the V gene TRBV7-2; D is ambiguous. The CDR3 sequence is 13 residues long. V dropped 5 bases and J dropped 6 bases, with 13 bases sitting between them. Germline V gene lookup returns CDR1 SGHTA and CDR2 FQGNSA. As DNA, the CDR3 is TGTGCCAGCAGCCCCGGCCTCGGAGATGGCTACACCTTC. This sequence encodes CASSPGLGDGYTF.